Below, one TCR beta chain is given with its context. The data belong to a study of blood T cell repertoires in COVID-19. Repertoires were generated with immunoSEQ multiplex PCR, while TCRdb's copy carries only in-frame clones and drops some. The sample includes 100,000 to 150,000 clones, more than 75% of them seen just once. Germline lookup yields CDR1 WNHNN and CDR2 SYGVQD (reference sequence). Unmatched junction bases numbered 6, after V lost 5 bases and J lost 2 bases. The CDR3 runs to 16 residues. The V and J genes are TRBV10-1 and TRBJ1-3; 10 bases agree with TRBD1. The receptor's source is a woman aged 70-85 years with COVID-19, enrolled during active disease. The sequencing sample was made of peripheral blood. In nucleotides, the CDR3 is TGCGCCAGCAGTCCGGGACAGGGGTTCACTGGAAACACCATATATTTT. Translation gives CASSPGQGFTGNTIYF.